This TCR beta chain derives from a study of blood T cell repertoires in COVID-19 (dated by TCRdb to 2020 to 2021). Study-wide context: Collaborator samples came from the United States, Italy and Spain and covered acute and convalescent phases of COVID-19. A freely available public database, intended as a resource for researchers studying the immune response to SARS-CoV-2, is where the repertoires were released. Nearly every sample came with metadata listing a de-identified subject ID, COVID-19 status, age in years and sex. The prospective study material was composed of cDNA or gDNA derived from T cells, B-cell-depleted T cells, or PBMCs. Where HLA class I and class II types were available, the types were taken from metadata supplied by the sample provider, not from assay-based typing. The samples were drawn from the first 160 participants of the ongoing ImmuneRACE study and from about 1,200 subjects provided by 6 global collaborators. Subjects who had been exposed to COVID-19, were actively infected with it, or had recovered from it provided the deeply sampled blood TCRbeta repertoires that made up the dataset.

In the prospective study, participants were roughly 18 to 89 years old, resided in about 25 geographic areas of the United States, and were enrolled through a virtual design. To assign participants to cohorts, the prospective study relied on clinical history that participants themselves reported in a screening survey and a study questionnaire. Recovered participants in ImmuneRACE Cohort 3 were defined as having two consecutive negative NP/OP PCR tests, clearance from a healthcare professional, or resolution of symptoms. Mobile phlebotomists in the prospective study collected whole blood, serum and a nasopharyngeal or oropharyngeal swab from every participant. Over an approximately 2-month period, participants in the prospective study had the option of providing additional blood draws and questionnaires. Before DNA extraction, blood samples from the prospective study were shipped at room temperature or frozen.

V is shortened by 3 bases, J by 5 bases, and the region joining them spans 10 bases. The germline V gene sets CDR1 to SGHTA and CDR2 to FQGNSA. The CDR3 runs 13 residues from the cysteine to the phenylalanine. Kept here is only the CDR3 DNA, which spans 39 bases and is read in frame from base 1. About this clone: The antigen it recognizes is unknown. No base quality values were provided; no much bigger clone lies one nucleotide off.

Points the paper makes about the study in general: How much clinical and demographic metadata was included differed by source and by participant, and the metadata was provided uncurated.

The immunoSEQ Assay, a bias-controlled multiplex PCR, was used to amplify TCRbeta CDR3 regions from genomic DNA. Concerning the study's data processing: The number of nucleated cells in each sample was estimated from the amplification of reference gene primers within the assay. Sequence reads were collapsed and filtered to measure the absolute abundance of every unique TCRbeta CDR3 rearrangement. For each sample, productive Simpson clonality was calculated as the square root of Simpson's diversity index over productive rearrangements. TCRdb limited this immuneACCESS table to in-frame rearrangements with V and J called. A share of clones is missing; checked studies link under half to unresolved V genes, and the rest is unexplained. The DNA gave D and trimming, while V, J and clone size come from that table. A total of 310,000 or so clones appear in this sample, 70% to 90% of them only once. 6% to 7% of the sample lies in the top ten.

The sequence was obtained from a woman aged 40 to 55 who had recovered from COVID-19. Recombination joined TRBV7-2 with TRBJ1-2; TRBD1 might be the D gene, on 6 matching bases. What was sequenced was PBMCs or T cells enriched from blood (not recorded which). The nucleotide sequence reads as follows: TGTGCCAGCAGCTTTCAGGGGAAGTATGGCTACACCTTC. Its product reads: CASSFQGKYGYTF.